Following are 10 T cell receptor beta chains from one sample sequenced in a study of T-cell reconstitution after alpha-beta-depleted transplantation in children. Unique molecular identifiers were incorporated during preparation of the TCRbeta library. MiXCR, run by TCRdb on the PCR reads, gives a single entry per CDR3 protein. The profile shows about 610,000 distinct CDR3 sequences, 10% to 13% of them singletons. This specimen was PBMCs from the stem cell graft donor, taken from the stem cell graft. These receptors were obtained from a human donor who donated a stem cell graft to a child with acute myeloid leukemia.

This clonotype was seen a handful of times. The rearrangement joins TRBV20-1 to TRBJ2-7; 16 bases align to TRBD2. The CDR3 totals 17 residues. Losses at the gene ends were 5 bases for V and 0 bases for J; bases not matched to a gene: 7. Germline V gives CDR1 DFQATT, CDR2 SNEGSKA (reference sequence). This chain's CDR3 is CSAPRGTSGRASYEQYF. The DNA of the CDR3 is TGCAGTGCTCCCAGAGGGACTAGCGGGAGGGCCTCCTACGAGCAGTACTTC.

The chain couples TRBV5-1 to TRBJ1-4; no clear D. This CDR3 contains 14 residues. V was cut by 1 base and J by 7 bases, with 11 bases left in between. Germline V gene data show CDR1 as SGHRS and CDR2 as YFSETQ. CDR3 protein: CASSLSWGGEKLFF. CDR3 DNA: TGCGCCAGCAGCTTGTCGTGGGGAGGTGAAAAACTGTTTTTT.

This clonotype was detected many times. The chain uses TRBV20-1 and TRBJ2-7; unclear D gene. Deletions cut 1 base from V and 0 bases from J, with 10 bases between. The germline V gene has CDR1 DFQATT and CDR2 SNEGSKA (reference sequence). This CDR3 comprises 14 residues. CDR3 DNA sequence: TGCAGTGCTAGAGGGGCCGCTAACTCCTACGAGCAGTACTTC. It translates to CSARGAANSYEQYF.

The sample holds many counts of this clonotype. V gene TRBV3-1 combines with J gene TRBJ2-7; D gene unclear. The CDR3 is 12 amino acids. Trimming shortened V by 3 bases and J by 5 bases, and 8 bases separated the two germline ends. CDR1 LGHDT and CDR2 YNNKEL come from the germline V gene (reference sequence). CDR3: CASSQVSHEQYF. The CDR3 nucleotides read TGTGCCAGCAGCCAGGTATCCCACGAGCAGTACTTC.

The V gene is TRBV21-1, the J gene TRBJ1-4. TRBV21-1 is recorded as a pseudogene. This CDR3 is 15 amino acids long. The CDR3 loop is CASSNGKATNEKLFF. The CDR3 DNA reads TGTGCCAGCAGCAACGGTAAAGCAACTAATGAAAAACTGTTTTTT.

The chain employs TRBV7-9 and TRBJ2-7; 8 nucleotides match TRBD1. V dropped 4 bases and J dropped 0; count of bases not matched to a gene: 8. The germline V gene has CDR1 SEHNR and CDR2 FQNEAQ (reference sequence). The CDR3 length is 16 residues. The DNA of the CDR3 is TGTGCCAGCAGCTCCTCGTGGACAGGGCTCTCCTACGAGCAGTACTTC. Protein: CASSSSWTGLSYEQYF.

Ten or more counts support this clonotype. The chain has TRBV20-1 and TRBJ2-7; D is perhaps TRBD1 or TRBD2 (6 bases each). The CDR3 runs to 16 residues. V lost 0 bases to trimming and J lost 5 bases, with 20 bases between them. Looked up from germline, CDR1 is DFQATT and CDR2 is SNEGSKA (reference sequence). CDR3 sequence (DNA): TGCAGTGCTAGAGATTCCGTTAGGGGGGCGGAAAACGAGCAGTACTTC. It encodes CSARDSVRGAENEQYF.

This clonotype turned up a few times. The genes are TRBV30 and TRBJ1-1; a weak D match, TRBD1 (6 bases). Germline CDR1 and CDR2: GTSNPN and SVGIG (reference sequence). V dropped 2 bases and J dropped 4 bases, with 11 bases sitting between them. There are 13 residues in the CDR3. In DNA, the CDR3 is TGTGCCTGGAGTCAGGGAGGGGGCACTGAAGCTTTCTTT. As protein: CAWSQGGGTEAFF. Full variable domain (remainder filled in from reference TRBV30 and TRBJ1-1): SQTIHQWPATLVQPVGSPLSLECTVEGTSNPNLYWYRQAAGRGLQLLFYSVGIGQISSEVPQNLSASRPQDRQFILSSKKLLLSDSGFYLCAWSQGGGTEAFFGQGTRLTVV.

The chain is built from TRBV7-2 and TRBJ2-1, with TRBD2 matching 10 bases. The CDR3 sequence is 16 residues long. Germline CDR1 SGHTA, CDR2 FQGNSA. V lost 5 bases to trimming and J lost 9 bases; unmatched junction nucleotides: 13. The CDR3 spells CASSRGLAGVSSEQFF. CDR3 bases: TGTGCCAGCAGCCGAGGCCTAGCGGGAGTTTCCTCTGAGCAGTTCTTC.

The table lists this clonotype with many counts. The J gene is TRBJ2-2, the V gene TRBV20-1, with 8 bases lining up with TRBD2. Germline CDR1 reads DFQATT; CDR2 reads SNEGSKA (reference sequence). V lost 8 bases, J lost 3 bases, and 2 bases stayed unmatched. The CDR3 has 12 amino acids. CDR3 sequence reads: CSSGGYTGELFF. The CDR3 DNA reads TGCAGTTCGGGAGGGTACACCGGGGAGCTGTTTTTT.